The rows below give T cell receptor beta chains drawn from one sample of a study of control samples from healthy donors and cancer patients. Method: immunoSEQ multiplex PCR; TCRdb's copy keeps in-frame clones and lacks some. This table holds around 74,000 clones, approximately 92% found once. Sequenced material: blood. These receptors were obtained from a woman aged 55-75 years in good health. CDR3s include the opening cysteine and the closing phenylalanine or tryptophan. A D gene is named only where the DNA matches it firmly. Rows give clone size only sometimes, using once, few, many, or a class for an expanded clone.

size,J,V,D,DNA,CDR3
once,TRBJ2-7,TRBV28,NA,TGTGCCAGCCAACCGGGCGAGCTTTTATACGAGCAGTACTTC,CASQPGELLYEQYF
NA,TRBJ2-3,TRBV21-1,NA,TGTGCCAGCAGCAAAAGCTTGGGTGACTGCGCGGACCTCACAGATACGCAGTATTTT,CASSKSLGDCADLTDTQYF
NA,TRBJ2-7,TRBV5-4,NA,TGTGCCAGCAGCCCGTGGGCCGGGGCGAGCTCCTACGAGCAGTACTTC,CASSPWAGASSYEQYF
once,TRBJ1-2,TRBV7-2,NA,TGTGCCAGCAGCTTAGGTTCAGGAACAGCTAACTATGGCTACACCTTC,CASSLGSGTANYGYTF
NA,TRBJ2-6,TRBV19,NA,TGTGCCAGTAGTATGGTGGGAACTGGGGCCAACGTCCTGACTTTC,CASSMVGTGANVLTF
NA,TRBJ2-3,TRBV9,NA,TGTGCCAGCAGCGTAGAAAGCACAGATACGCAGTATTTT,CASSVESTDTQYF
NA,TRBJ2-1,TRBV6-5,TRBD2,TGTGCCAGCAGTTGGGGACTAGCGGGCAACAATGAGCAGTTCTTC,CASSWGLAGNNEQFF
NA,TRBJ1-2,TRBV19,NA,TGTGCCAGTAGTATCCAGCGCTATGGCTACACCTTC,CASSIQRYGYTF
NA,TRBJ1-6,TRBV11-2,TRBD1,TGTGCCAGCAGCTCCGGACAGGGGCACCCCTATAATTCACCCCTCCACTTT,CASSSGQGHPYNSPLHF
NA,TRBJ1-1,TRBV12-3/TRBV12-4,TRBD1,TGTGCCAGCAGTTTAGGGACAGGCCAAGCTTTCTTT,CASSLGTGQAFF
NA,TRBJ2-2,TRBV2,NA,TGTGCCAGCAGTGAGAGCGACCCGAACACCGGGGAGCTGTTTTTT,CASSESDPNTGELFF
NA,TRBJ2-3,TRBV5-1,NA,TGCGCCAGCAGCTTGGCCGAAATCGGGCGGGGGCAGTATTTT,CASSLAEIGRGQYF
NA,TRBJ1-3,TRBV28,NA,TGTGCCAGCAGCCGACTTCTACCTGGCAACACCATATATTTT,CASSRLLPGNTIYF
NA,TRBJ1-1,TRBV28,NA,TGTGCCAGCAGTTTCGGGGGGGCTGGAGGGACTGAAGCTTTCTTT,CASSFGGAGGTEAFF
NA,TRBJ2-1,TRBV7-3,NA,TGTGCCAGCAGCTTAACGGCCCCGGGGCTAGGCGGAGGTGAGCAGTTCTTC,CASSLTAPGLGGGEQFF
NA,TRBJ2-1,TRBV11-1,TRBD1,TGTGCCAGCACCTTGGGGACAGGGCGCGGCAATGAGCAGTTCTTC,CASTLGTGRGNEQFF
NA,TRBJ2-1,TRBV5-1,TRBD2,TGCGCCAGCAGCTTGGCTGAGCGGGAGGGATACAATGAGCAGTTCTTC,CASSLAEREGYNEQFF
once,TRBJ1-3,TRBV7-9,TRBD1,TGTGCCAGCAGCATCCGACAGGGTATCTCTGGAAACACCATATATTTT,CASSIRQGISGNTIYF
NA,TRBJ2-7,TRBV7-2,TRBD2,TGTGCCAGCAGCCCTTTGGCGGGAGTGTTCGACGAGCAGTACTTC,CASSPLAGVFDEQYF
once,TRBJ1-1,TRBV2,NA,TGTGCCAGCACCCTCGACATGAGAGGCACTGAAGCTTTCTTT,CASTLDMRGTEAFF
NA,TRBJ1-3,TRBV6-1,NA,TGTGCCAGCAGTGAAAATCAGGGAGCTGGAAACACCATATATTTT,CASSENQGAGNTIYF
NA,TRBJ2-7,TRBV6-2/TRBV6-3,NA,TGTGCCAGCAGTTACGCGGGACTTAACTACGAGCAGTACTTC,CASSYAGLNYEQYF
NA,TRBJ1-2,TRBV18,TRBD1,TGTGCCAGCTCGAATTGGACAGGACGAACTAACTATGGCTACACCTTC,CASSNWTGRTNYGYTF
once,TRBJ1-1,TRBV19,NA,TGTGCCAGTACCCCTACGCGGGACGGAAGTGAAGCTTTCTTT,CASTPTRDGSEAFF
NA,TRBJ2-1,TRBV2,NA,TGTGCCAGCAGGCCGACAGAAGAGCAGTTCTTC,CASRPTEEQFF
NA,TRBJ2-1,TRBV9,TRBD2,TGTGCCAGCAGCACCCTAGCGGGAGGGTACAATGAGCAGTTCTTC,CASSTLAGGYNEQFF
NA,TRBJ1-6,TRBV18,TRBD1,TGTGCCAGCTCACCCGGGACAGGGGTTGAGGGTAATTCACCCCTCCACTTT,CASSPGTGVEGNSPLHF
NA,TRBJ1-1,TRBV12-3/TRBV12-4,NA,TGTGCCAGCAGTTGGAACACTGAAGCTTTCTTT,CASSWNTEAFF
NA,TRBJ1-2,TRBV4-1,NA,TGCGCCAGCACCACTGGGACCCAAAGCTATGGCTACACCTTC,CASTTGTQSYGYTF
NA,TRBJ1-1,TRBV5-1,NA,TGCGCCAGCAGCTTGGCCACGGGGAGCATGAACACTGAAGCTTTCTTT,CASSLATGSMNTEAFF
NA,TRBJ2-5,TRBV28,TRBD2,TGTGCCAGCAGTCCTAGCCTAGCGGGAATGAAGACCCAGTACTTC,CASSPSLAGMKTQYF
NA,TRBJ2-1,TRBV6-5,NA,TGTGCCAGCAGAAGCGGACTCCACGCCAATGAGCAGTTCTTC,CASRSGLHANEQFF
NA,TRBJ2-7,TRBV27,TRBD1,TGTGCCAGCAGGCCGGGACAGGTTTACGAGCAGTACTTC,CASRPGQVYEQYF
few,TRBJ1-5,TRBV11-2,NA,TGTGCCAGCAGCCCGAAAGACGACAGCGATAGCAATCAGCCCCAGCATTTT,CASSPKDDSDSNQPQHF
NA,TRBJ2-7,TRBV28,TRBD2,TGTGCCAGCAGCCTGACCCTAGCGGGCAGTTCATACGAGCAGTACTTC,CASSLTLAGSSYEQYF
NA,TRBJ1-4,TRBV4-3,NA,TGCGCCAGCAGCCCCCTAGGGCAATCTAATGAAAAACTGTTTTTT,CASSPLGQSNEKLFF
NA,TRBJ1-3,TRBV9,TRBD1,TGTGCCAGCAGGACCGGGACAGGGGCCGCAAACACCATATATTTT,CASRTGTGAANTIYF
NA,TRBJ2-7,TRBV5-6,TRBD1,TGTGCCAGCAGCTTCAGGGGGCCCTACGAGCAGTACTTC,CASSFRGPYEQYF